Below, 18 T cell receptor beta chains from the same sample are listed, as sequenced in a study of Ad26.COV2.S vaccination and SARS-CoV-2 variants. Regarding treatment: 19 received Ad26.COV2.S at low or high dose, single or two shots; roughly 5 received placebo; per-sample allocation not given. Sampling occurred on day 63 after the first vaccine or placebo injection. Sequencing used immunoSEQ multiplex PCR; TCRdb keeps in-frame clones, though not all of them. The data show approximately 480,000 clones, 87% seen once. Sequenced here: peripheral blood, sampled in a trial of Ad26.COV2.S vaccine versus placebo. These TCRs come from a person aged 18-65 years who received the Ad26.COV2.S COVID-19 vaccine or a placebo.

This chain uses TRBV5-6 with TRBJ2-3; TRBD2 matches at 8 bases. Germline CDR1 SGHDT, CDR2 YYEEEE. This CDR3 contains 12 residues. The V and J ends lost 1 base and 9 bases, in that order; junction bases with no gene match: 1. The CDR3 loop reads CASSLTSGTQYF. The CDR3 nucleotides are TGTGCCAGCAGCTTGACTAGCGGCACGCAGTATTTT.

The chain is built from TRBV11-2 and TRBJ2-4, with TRBD2 as a possible D gene (6 bases). Per germline, CDR1 SGHAT and CDR2 FQNNGV. The CDR3 sequence is 14 residues long. Deletions cut 2 bases from V and 7 bases from J, with 12 bases between. Written as DNA, the CDR3 is TGTGCCAGCAGCTTACGCCCCGGAGGGAACATTCAGTACTTC. Protein product: CASSLRPGGNIQYF.

The chain links TRBV5-4 to TRBJ1-1, with D possibly TRBD1 on 5 matching bases. V was trimmed by 1 base and J by 5 bases, leaving 9 bases between them. Germline-derived CDR1 and CDR2 are SGHNT and YYREEE (reference sequence). The CDR3 length is 13 residues. The CDR3 is CASSLPGRTEAFF. In DNA, the CDR3 is TGTGCCAGCAGCTTGCCAGGGCGAACTGAAGCTTTCTTT.

Points on this clone: A read error may account for a junction end that differs from germline. In DNA, the CDR3 is TGTGCCAGCAGTCCCGGGGGCAGACAGGCCAAGAACATTCAGTACTTC. The encoded protein is CASSPGGRQAKNIQYF. The chain combines TRBV28 with TRBJ2-4; either TRBD1 or TRBD2 may fit D (6 bases each). This CDR3 spans 16 amino acids. The V gene's germline CDR1 is MDHEN and CDR2 SYDVKM.

The chain carries TRBV3-1 (or the pseudogene TRBV3-2) and TRBJ2-6; 7 bases map to TRBD1. The CDR3 runs 18 residues. From germline, CDR1 is LGHDT and CDR2 YNNKEL (reference sequence). The V segment lost 1 base and the J segment 2 bases; nucleotides outside the gene matches: 8. In DNA form, the CDR3 reads TGTGCCAGCAGCCAAGTCCATCCTACAGGGGCTGGGGCCAACGTCCTGACTTTC. Protein: CASSQVHPTGAGANVLTF.

V gene TRBV7-8 combines with J gene TRBJ2-1; 7 bases match TRBD2. Germline V gives CDR1 SGHVS, CDR2 FQNEAQ. This CDR3 has 16 residues. V gave up 1 base and J gave up 4 bases; unmatched junction bases: 7. The CDR3 nucleotides read TGTGCCAGCAGCTTAGTCGCTAGCGGAAGATACAATGAGCAGTTCTTC. It specifies CASSLVASGRYNEQFF.

This chain joins TRBV7-8 and TRBJ1-2, with 9 bases that match TRBD1. Per the germline V gene, CDR1 is SGHVS and CDR2 is FQNEAQ. The CDR3 is 15 amino acids. J lost 1 base, V lost 4 bases, and 4 bases had no gene match. Here the CDR3 reads CASSSGTGINYGYTF. The CDR3 DNA reads TGTGCCAGCAGCTCCGGGACAGGGATTAACTATGGCTACACCTTC.

The rearrangement links TRBV30 to TRBJ1-1; D unresolved. The germline gives CDR1 GTSNPN, CDR2 SVGIG (reference sequence). V lost 4 bases, J lost 8 bases, and 11 bases lay in between. The CDR3 runs to 11 residues. CDR3 in amino acids: CAWNRGSEAFF. The CDR3 nucleotides read TGTGCCTGGAACCGGGGATCAGAAGCTTTCTTT.

The chain couples TRBV4-2 to TRBJ2-7; D call uncertain. The CDR3 is made up of 15 amino acids. From germline, CDR1 is LGHNA and CDR2 YNFKEQ. With 0 bases removed from V and 0 bases from J, the gap between germline ends came to 9 bases. The CDR3: CASSQEWGISYEQYF. In DNA form, the CDR3 reads TGTGCCAGCAGCCAAGAGTGGGGAATCTCCTACGAGCAGTACTTC.

The CDR3 reads CASSPSSTVNTEAFF. CDR3 DNA sequence: TGTGCCAGCAGTCCATCCTCGACGGTGAACACTGAAGCTTTCTTT. J is TRBJ1-1 and V is TRBV25-1; D call uncertain. CDR1 and CDR2 (germline): MGHDK, SYGVNS. Trimming cost V 5 bases and J 0 bases, with 13 bases left between them. CDR3 length equals 15 residues.

Turning to this clone: The identical CDR3 is also encoded by other nucleotide sequences in the sample. The chain has TRBV5-1 and TRBJ2-1; 8 nucleotides agree with TRBD2. V shed 4 bases, J shed 7 bases, and the junction held 4 bases outside the gene matches. CDR1 is SGHRS and CDR2 is YFSETQ in the germline V gene. The CDR3 consists of 13 residues. The CDR3 reads CASSLTGGNEQFF. Here the CDR3 DNA reads TGCGCCAGCAGCCTTACGGGGGGGAATGAGCAGTTCTTC.

The rearrangement uses TRBV6-1 and TRBJ2-3; D might be TRBD2 (6 bases). V was pared by 2 bases and J by 1 base, with 19 bases between. CDR1 and CDR2 (germline): MNHNS, SASEGT. The CDR3 runs 18 residues. This chain's CDR3 is CASSEFLGGIGGTDTQYF. The CDR3 nucleotides read TGTGCCAGCAGTGAATTTTTAGGAGGGATTGGTGGCACAGATACGCAGTATTTT.

V is TRBV27 and J is TRBJ2-1; the D is unclear. Germline values: CDR1 MNHEY, CDR2 SMNVEV (reference sequence). Trimming took 6 bases from V and 7 from J, leaving 19 bases between them. The CDR3 totals 15 residues. The CDR3 here is CASSPRHFYGNEQFF. CDR3 bases: TGTGCCAGCAGCCCAAGGCACTTTTATGGGAATGAGCAGTTCTTC.

V and J are TRBV7-9 and TRBJ2-1; D gene ambiguous. The CDR3 runs 12 residues. CDR1 and CDR2 from the germline V gene are SEHNR and FQNEAQ (reference sequence). V was clipped by 4 bases and J by 9 bases, with 10 bases between them. In nucleotides, the CDR3 is TGTGCCAGCAGCTACCGAAGGTCTGAGCAGTTCTTC. It specifies CASSYRRSEQFF.

This clone occurred a few times. The rearrangement links TRBV20-1 to TRBJ1-6; a weak D match, TRBD1 (6 bases). V gave up 3 bases and J gave up 13 bases, with 10 bases separating them. Germline loops: CDR1 DFQATT, CDR2 SNEGSKA (reference sequence). This CDR3 region has 11 residues. The CDR3 DNA sequence: TGCAGTGCTAGCCAGGGGATTCCCCTCCACTTT. Its protein is CSASQGIPLHF.

The rearrangement joins TRBV2 to TRBJ1-5; D call uncertain. This CDR3 comprises 16 residues. From germline, CDR1 is SNHLY and CDR2 FYNNEI. The V and J ends lost 5 bases and 5 bases respectively, with 19 bases between them. CDR3 amino acids: CASSRILPAGDQPQHF. In DNA, the CDR3 is TGTGCCAGCAGTAGGATCCTCCCGGCTGGAGATCAGCCCCAGCATTTT.

The CDR3 DNA sequence: TGTGCCAGCAGCCCGGCCGGGGGAAGGACTGAGCAGTTCTTC. Its protein is CASSPAGGRTEQFF. The J gene is TRBJ2-1, the V gene TRBV2; weak D call: TRBD2 (6 bases). The CDR3 covers 14 residues. V was shortened by 6 bases and J by 9 bases, with 18 bases between the two germline ends. Per the germline V gene, CDR1 is SNHLY and CDR2 is FYNNEI.

This clone occurred a few times. This chain uses TRBV6-5 with TRBJ2-1, with 7 bases fitting TRBD1. The CDR3 length is 15 residues. The germline V gene has CDR1 MNHEY and CDR2 SVGAGI. The V gene end was trimmed by 7 bases and the J gene end by 1 base; junction bases not matched to a gene: 7. The CDR3 protein is CASTWTGTSYNEQFF. The DNA for the CDR3 is TGTGCCAGCACTTGGACAGGCACATCCTACAATGAGCAGTTCTTC.